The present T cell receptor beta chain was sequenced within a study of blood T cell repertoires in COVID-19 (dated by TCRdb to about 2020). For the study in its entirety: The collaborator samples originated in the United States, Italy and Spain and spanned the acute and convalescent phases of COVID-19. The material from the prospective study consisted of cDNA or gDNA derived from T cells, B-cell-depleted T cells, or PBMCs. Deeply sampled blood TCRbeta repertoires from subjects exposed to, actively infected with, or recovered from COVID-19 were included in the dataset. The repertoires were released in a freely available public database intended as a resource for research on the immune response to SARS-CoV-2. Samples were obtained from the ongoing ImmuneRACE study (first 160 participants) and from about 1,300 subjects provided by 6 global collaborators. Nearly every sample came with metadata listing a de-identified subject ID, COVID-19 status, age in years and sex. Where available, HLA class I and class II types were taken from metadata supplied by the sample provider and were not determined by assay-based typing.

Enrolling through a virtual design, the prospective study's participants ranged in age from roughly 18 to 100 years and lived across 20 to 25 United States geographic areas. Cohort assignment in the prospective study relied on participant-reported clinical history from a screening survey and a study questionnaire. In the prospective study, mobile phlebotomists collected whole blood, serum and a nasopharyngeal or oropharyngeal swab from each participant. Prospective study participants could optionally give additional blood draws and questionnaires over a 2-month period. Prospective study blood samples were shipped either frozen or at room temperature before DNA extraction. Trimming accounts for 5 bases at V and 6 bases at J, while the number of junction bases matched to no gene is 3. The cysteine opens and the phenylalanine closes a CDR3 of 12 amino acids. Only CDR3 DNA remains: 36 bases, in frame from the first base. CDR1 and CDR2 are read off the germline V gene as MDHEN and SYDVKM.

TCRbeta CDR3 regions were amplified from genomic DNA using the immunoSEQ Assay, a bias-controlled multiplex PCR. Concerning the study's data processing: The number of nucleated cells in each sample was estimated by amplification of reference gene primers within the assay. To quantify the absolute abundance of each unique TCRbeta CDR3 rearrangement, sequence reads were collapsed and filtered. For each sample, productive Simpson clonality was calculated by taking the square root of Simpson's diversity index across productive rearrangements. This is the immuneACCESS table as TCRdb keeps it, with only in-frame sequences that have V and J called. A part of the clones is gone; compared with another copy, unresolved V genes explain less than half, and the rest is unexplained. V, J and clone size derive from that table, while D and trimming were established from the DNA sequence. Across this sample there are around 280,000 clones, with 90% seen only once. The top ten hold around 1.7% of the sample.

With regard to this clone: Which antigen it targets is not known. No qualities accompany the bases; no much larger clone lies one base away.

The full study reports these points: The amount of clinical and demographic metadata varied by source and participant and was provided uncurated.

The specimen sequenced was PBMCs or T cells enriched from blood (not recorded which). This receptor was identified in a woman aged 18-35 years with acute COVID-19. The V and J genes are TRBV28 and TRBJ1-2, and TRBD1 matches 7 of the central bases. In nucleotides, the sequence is TGTGCCAGCAGTATAACAGGGGATGGCTACACCTTC. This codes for CASSITGDGYTF.